The clone carrying this T cell receptor (beta chain) was seen a single time. What it recognizes is unknown. Germline assignment: CDR1 MNHEY and CDR2 SMNVEV (reference sequence). The CDR3 length is 15 residues. V gave up 0 bases and J gave up 7 bases; unmatched junction bases: 5. Sample-barcoded 5' priming and a J-beta primer mix drove a second PCR of roughly 7 to 11 cycles. TCRdb passed the 5' RACE reads through MiXCR, listing each CDR3 protein once. The data contain some 900,000 distinct CDR3 sequences, around 46% of them singletons. These data belong to a study of blood T cells in healthy people across ages. Study-level information: Capture via template switching afforded approximately one barcoded beta molecule per two T cells.

There were healthy Caucasian individuals from Russia, aged roughly 6 to 95, serving as donors. Study findings and constraints: A greater number of naive CD4+ cells and higher diversity distinguished long-lived donors from aged donors. For the donors, CMV status was unknown and possibly confounded expanded clonotype changes.

This TCR was recovered from a man aged 25-45 years in good health. The source material was blood. The chain uses TRBV27 and TRBJ2-7; 11 bases line up with TRBD1. This chain's CDR3 is CASSLSGQGANEQYF. In nucleotides, the CDR3 is TGTGCCAGCAGTTTATCCGGACAGGGGGCCAATGAGCAGTACTTC.